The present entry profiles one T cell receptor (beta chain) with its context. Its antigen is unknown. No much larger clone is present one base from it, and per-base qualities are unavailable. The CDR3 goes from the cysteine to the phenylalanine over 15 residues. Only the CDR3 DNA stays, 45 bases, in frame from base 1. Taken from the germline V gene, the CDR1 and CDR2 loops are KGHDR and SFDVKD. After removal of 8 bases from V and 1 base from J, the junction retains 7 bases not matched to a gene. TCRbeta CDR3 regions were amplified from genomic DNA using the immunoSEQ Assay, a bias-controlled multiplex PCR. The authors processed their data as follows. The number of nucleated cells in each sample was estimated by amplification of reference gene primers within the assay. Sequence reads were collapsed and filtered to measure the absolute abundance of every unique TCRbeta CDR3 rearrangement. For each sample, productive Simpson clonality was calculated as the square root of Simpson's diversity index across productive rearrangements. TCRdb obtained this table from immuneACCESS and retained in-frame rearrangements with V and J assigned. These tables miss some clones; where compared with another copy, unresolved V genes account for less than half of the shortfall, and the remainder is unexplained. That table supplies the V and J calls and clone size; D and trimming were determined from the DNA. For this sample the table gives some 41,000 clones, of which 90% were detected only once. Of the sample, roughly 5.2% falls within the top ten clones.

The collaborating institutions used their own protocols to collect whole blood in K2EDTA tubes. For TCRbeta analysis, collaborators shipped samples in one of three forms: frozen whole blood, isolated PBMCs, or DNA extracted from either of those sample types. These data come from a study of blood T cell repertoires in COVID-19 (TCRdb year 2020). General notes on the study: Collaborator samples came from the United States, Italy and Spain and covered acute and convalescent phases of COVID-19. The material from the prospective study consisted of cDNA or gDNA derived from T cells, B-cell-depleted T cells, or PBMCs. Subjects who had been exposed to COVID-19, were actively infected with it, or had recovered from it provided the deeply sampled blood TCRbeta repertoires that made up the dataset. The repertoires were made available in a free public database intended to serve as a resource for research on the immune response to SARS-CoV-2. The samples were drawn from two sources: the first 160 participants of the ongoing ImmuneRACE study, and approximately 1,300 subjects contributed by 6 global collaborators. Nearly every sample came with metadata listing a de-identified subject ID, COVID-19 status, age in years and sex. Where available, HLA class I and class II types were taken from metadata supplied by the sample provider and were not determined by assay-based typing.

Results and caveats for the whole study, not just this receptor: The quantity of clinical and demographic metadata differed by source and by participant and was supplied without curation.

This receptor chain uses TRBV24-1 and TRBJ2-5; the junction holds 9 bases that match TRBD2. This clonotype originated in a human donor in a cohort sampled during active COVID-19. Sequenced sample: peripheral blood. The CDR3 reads CATKDSGGSQETQYF. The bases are TGTGCCACCAAGGATAGCGGGGGAAGCCAAGAGACCCAGTACTTC.